The source of this TCR beta chain is a study of siplizumab effects on memory and regulatory T cells. Findings of the study overall: In siplizumab cultures, the suppressive function of proliferating Tregs remained unconfirmed. Roughly 75-95% of dividing CD4+ or CD8+ clones were without an attributable naive or memory phenotype.

Assay: immunoSEQ multiplex PCR; the TCRdb copy retains only in-frame clones and omits some. This table holds around 61,000 clones, around 97% found once. The CDR3 runs to 12 residues. Trimming stripped 3 bases from V and 7 bases from J, with 10 bases between. The germline CDR1 and CDR2 sequences are MDHEN and SYDVKM. About this clone: Its antigen is unknown.

This receptor was obtained from a human donor in good health. Sequenced input: naive CD8+ T cells sorted from blood. The chain has TRBV28 and TRBJ2-7; D is possibly TRBD2 (7 bases). The CDR3 reads CASSFRGGEQYF. CDR3 nucleotides: TGTGCCAGCAGTTTTAGGGGGGGGGAGCAGTACTTC. The whole variable domain, remainder taken from reference TRBV28 and TRBJ2-7, is DVKVTQSSRYLVKRTGEKVFLECVQDMDHENMFWYRQDPGLGLRLIYFSYDVKMKEKGDIPEGYSVSREKKERFSLILESASTNQTSMYLCASSFRGGEQYFGPGTRLTVT.